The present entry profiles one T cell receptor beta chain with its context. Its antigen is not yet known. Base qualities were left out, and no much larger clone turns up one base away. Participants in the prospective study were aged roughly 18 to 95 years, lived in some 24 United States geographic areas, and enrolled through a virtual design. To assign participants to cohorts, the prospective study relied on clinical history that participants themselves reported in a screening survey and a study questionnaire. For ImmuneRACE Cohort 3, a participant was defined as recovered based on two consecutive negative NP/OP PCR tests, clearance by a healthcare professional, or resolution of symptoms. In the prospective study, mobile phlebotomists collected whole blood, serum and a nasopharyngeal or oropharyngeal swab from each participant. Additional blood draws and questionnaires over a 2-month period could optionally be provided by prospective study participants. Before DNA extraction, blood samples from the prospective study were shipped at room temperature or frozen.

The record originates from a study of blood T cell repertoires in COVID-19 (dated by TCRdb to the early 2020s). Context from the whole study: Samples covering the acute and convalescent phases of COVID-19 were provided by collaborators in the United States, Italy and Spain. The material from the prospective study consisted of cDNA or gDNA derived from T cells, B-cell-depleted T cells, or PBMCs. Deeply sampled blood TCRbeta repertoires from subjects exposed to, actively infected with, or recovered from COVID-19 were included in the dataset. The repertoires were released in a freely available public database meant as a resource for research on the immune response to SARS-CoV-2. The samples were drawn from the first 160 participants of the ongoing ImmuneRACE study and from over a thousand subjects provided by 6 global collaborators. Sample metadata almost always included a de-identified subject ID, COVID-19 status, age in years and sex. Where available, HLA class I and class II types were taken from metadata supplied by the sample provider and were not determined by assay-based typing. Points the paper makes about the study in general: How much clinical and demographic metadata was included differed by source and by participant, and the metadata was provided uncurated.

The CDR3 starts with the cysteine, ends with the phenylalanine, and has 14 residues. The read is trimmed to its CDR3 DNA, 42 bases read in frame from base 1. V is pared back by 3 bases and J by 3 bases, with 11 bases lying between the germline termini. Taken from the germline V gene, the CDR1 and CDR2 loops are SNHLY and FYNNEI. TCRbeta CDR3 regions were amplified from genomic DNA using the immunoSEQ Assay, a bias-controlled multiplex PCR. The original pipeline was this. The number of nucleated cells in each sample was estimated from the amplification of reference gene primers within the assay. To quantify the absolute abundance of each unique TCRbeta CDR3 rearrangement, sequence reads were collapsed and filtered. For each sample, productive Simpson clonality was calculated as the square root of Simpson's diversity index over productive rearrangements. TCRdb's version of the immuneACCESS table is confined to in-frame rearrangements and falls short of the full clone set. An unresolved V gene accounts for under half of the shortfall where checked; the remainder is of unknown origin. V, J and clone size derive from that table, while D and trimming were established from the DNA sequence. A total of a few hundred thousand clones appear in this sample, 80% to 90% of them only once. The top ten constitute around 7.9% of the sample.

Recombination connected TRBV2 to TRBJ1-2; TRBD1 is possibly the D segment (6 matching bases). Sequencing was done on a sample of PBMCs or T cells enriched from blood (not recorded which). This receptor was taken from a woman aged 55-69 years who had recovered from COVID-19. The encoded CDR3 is CASSEARGYYGYTF. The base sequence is TGTGCCAGCAGTGAGGCCAGGGGATACTATGGCTACACCTTC.